The clone carrying this T cell receptor beta chain was seen more than once but under ten times. Its cognate antigen is unknown. TCRdb re-called the RT-PCR reads with MiXCR, one entry per CDR3 protein. In the table there are hundreds of thousands of distinct CDR3 sequences, 12% of which are singletons. The data originate from a study of response to subunit inactivated influenza vaccine. The CDR3 has 16 residues. J was trimmed by 6 bases and V by 4 bases; bases with no gene match: 10. Findings and limits, study-wide: Authors suggested that a seasonal influenza vaccination recruits few new T cells each time.

The chain recombines TRBV12-3 or TRBV12-4 with TRBJ2-1, with 9 bases fitting TRBD2. This sample comprised PBMCs from blood, obtained on the day of vaccination. The origin of this receptor is a man aged 45-60 years who received an inactivated influenza vaccine. The CDR3 coding sequence is TGTGCCAGCAGTTACAATAGCGGGAGTAAGGGCAATGAGCAGTTCTTC. Translated, it gives CASSYNSGSKGNEQFF.